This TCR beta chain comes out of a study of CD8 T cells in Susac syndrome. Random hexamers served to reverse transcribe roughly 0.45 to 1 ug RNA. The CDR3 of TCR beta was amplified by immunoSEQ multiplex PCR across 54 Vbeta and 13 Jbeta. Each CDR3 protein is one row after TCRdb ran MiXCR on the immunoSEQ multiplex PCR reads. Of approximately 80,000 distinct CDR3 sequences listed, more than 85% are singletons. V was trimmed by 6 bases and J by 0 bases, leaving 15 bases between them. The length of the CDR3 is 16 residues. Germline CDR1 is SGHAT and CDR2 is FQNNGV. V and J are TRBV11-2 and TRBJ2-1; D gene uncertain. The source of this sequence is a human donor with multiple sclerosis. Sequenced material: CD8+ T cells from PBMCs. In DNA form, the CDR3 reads TGTGCCAGCAGTTCTCCCTTTCCGAGCTCCTACAATGAGCAGTTCTTC. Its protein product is CASSSPFPSSYNEQFF.